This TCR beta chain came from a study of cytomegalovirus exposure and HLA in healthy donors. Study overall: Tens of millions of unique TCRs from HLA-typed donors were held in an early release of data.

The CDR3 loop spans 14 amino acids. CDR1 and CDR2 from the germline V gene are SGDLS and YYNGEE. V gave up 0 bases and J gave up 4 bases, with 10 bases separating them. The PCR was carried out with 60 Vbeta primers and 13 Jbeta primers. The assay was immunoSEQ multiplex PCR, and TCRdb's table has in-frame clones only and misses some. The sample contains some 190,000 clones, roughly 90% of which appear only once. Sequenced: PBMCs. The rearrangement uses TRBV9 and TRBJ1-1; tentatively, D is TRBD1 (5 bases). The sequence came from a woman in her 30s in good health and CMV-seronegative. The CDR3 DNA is TGTGCCAGCAGCGTAGCGGGGAGGGGCACTGAAGCTTTCTTT. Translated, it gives CASSVAGRGTEAFF.